This T cell receptor beta chain stems from a study of OX40 agonist ivuxolimab in advanced cancers. Turning to this clone: Its target is not known.

The assay was immunoSEQ multiplex PCR, and TCRdb's table has in-frame clones only and misses some. The sample has tens of thousands of clones; approximately 88% are singletons. With 2 bases removed from V and 6 bases from J, the gap between germline ends came to 17 bases. Germline CDR1 SGHRS, CDR2 YFSETQ. The CDR3 is made up of 15 amino acids. Notes on the study in general: Part of the nonresponder group also had normalized T-cell clonal expansion that was low.

This clonotype was obtained from an adult with an advanced solid tumor such as melanoma, head and neck, liver or kidney cancer. The sequencing here drew on CD4+ or CD8+ T cells sorted from blood, taken in a trial of the OX40 agonist ivuxolimab. J is TRBJ2-5 and V is TRBV5-1; D assignment may be TRBD1 or TRBD2 (8 bases each). The CDR3: CASSFSGTGGQTQYF. CDR3 bases: TGCGCCAGCAGCTTTAGCGGGACAGGAGGCCAGACCCAGTACTTC.